This TCR beta chain was identified during a study of STAT5B mutations in CD4+ large granular lymphocyte leukemia. Regarding the study as a whole: Patient CD4-sorted repertoires stayed more clonal than healthy ones after leukemic-clone removal. 8/27 top patient clones versus 2/35 control clones were TRBV06-family.

Controls came from buffy coats of healthy blood donors. The CDR3 extends over 19 amino acids. The germline gives CDR1 SGHTA, CDR2 FQGTGA. Unmatched junction bases numbered 11, after V lost 5 bases and J lost 0 bases. The survey-level immunoSEQ assay was used. Data came from immunoSEQ multiplex PCR; TCRdb stores just in-frame clones and leaves some out. Of about 31,000 clones listed, roughly 72% are singletons. Remarks on this clone: Its antigen is currently unknown.

The chain has TRBV7-3 and TRBJ2-1, with 12 bases fitting TRBD2. Sequencing used CD4+ T cells from blood buffy coats. This clonotype originated in a human donor in good health. CDR3 coding DNA: TGTGCCAGCAGCCCGACCGGGACTAGCGGGCCCCGCTCCTACAATGAGCAGTTCTTC. Translated, it gives CASSPTGTSGPRSYNEQFF.